This T cell receptor (beta chain) was identified in a study of molecular identifiers for immune sequencing clone quantification. The use of previously described methods and listed TCR primers produced the bulk TCR libraries. From the PCR reads, TCRdb called clonotypes with MiXCR, one entry per CDR3 protein. The sample carries about 630,000 distinct CDR3 sequences, about 25% recorded once. Construction of naive CD8 libraries employed roughly 20,000 to 1,100,000 sorted cells together with 10%, 30% or 50% RNA. In its sample, this clonotype was seen a few times. Its antigen is as yet unknown. Findings and limits, study-wide: For highly expanded clones, sizes could be underestimated when identical TCR molecules share a barcode.

This CDR3 contains 15 residues. Germline-derived CDR1 and CDR2 are LNHDA and SQIVND (reference sequence). The V and J ends lost 3 bases and 4 bases respectively, with 13 bases between them. This sequence was found in a human donor in good health. Some libraries in this study had Jurkat cell RNA spiked in. The rearrangement joins TRBV19 to TRBJ1-5; no clear D. Sequences were obtained from naive CD8+ T cells from blood, with Jurkat cell RNA spiked in. Noted subset: FACS-sorted CD8+CD4-CCR7+CD45RA+ naive T cells. The CDR3 loop reads CASSIGVLLNQPQHF. The DNA of the CDR3 is TGTGCCAGTAGTATTGGGGTACTATTGAATCAGCCCCAGCATTTT.